These 23 T cell receptor beta chains originate from one sample sequenced in a study of blood T cell repertoires in COVID-19. The repertoire was sequenced with immunoSEQ multiplex PCR; TCRdb's copy has only in-frame clones and lacks some. Of roughly 100,000 clones in the sample, 80% to 90% were seen once. The material sequenced was peripheral blood. These receptors were taken from a human donor with COVID-19, enrolled during active disease. The donor label of this sample is uncertain.

The CDR3 sequence is CASSYSGQSSYGYTF. As DNA, the CDR3 is TGTGCCAGCAGTTACTCGGGACAGTCATCTTATGGCTACACCTTC. The chain has TRBV6-5 and TRBJ1-2; TRBD1 agrees at 7 bases. CDR1 is MNHEY and CDR2 is SVGAGI in the germline V gene. The V and J ends lost 0 bases and 5 bases, in that order; junction bases with no gene match: 6. This CDR3 is built from 15 residues.

The rearrangement joins TRBV18 to TRBJ1-2; no clear D gene. This CDR3 contains 16 residues. Germline V lookup: CDR1 KGHSH, CDR2 LQKENI. V gave up 2 bases and J gave up 0 bases, with 13 bases separating them. CDR3 region: CASSPRRAGANYGYTF. CDR3 sequence (DNA): TGTGCCAGCTCACCAAGGCGGGCAGGAGCTAACTATGGCTACACCTTC.

The chain couples TRBV11-2 to TRBJ1-2; D possibly corresponds to TRBD1 (5 bases). There are 12 residues in the CDR3. CDR1 is SGHAT and CDR2 is FQNNGV in the germline V gene. CDR3 residues: CASRGAGGGYTF. As DNA, the CDR3 is TGTGCTTCACGCGGGGCGGGTGGCGGCTACACCTTC.

The chain links TRBV7-8 to TRBJ1-1; D is unclear. V was shortened by 2 bases and J by 0 bases, with 4 bases between the two germline ends. Germline lookup yields CDR1 SGHVS and CDR2 FQNEAQ. This CDR3 has 13 amino acids. In DNA form, the CDR3 reads TGTGCCAGCAGCTTACTAGTGAACACTGAAGCTTTCTTT. It yields the protein CASSLLVNTEAFF. The full variable domain, its missing parts supplied by reference TRBV7-8 and TRBJ1-1, is GAGVSQSPRYKVAKRGQDVALRCDPISGHVSLFWYQQALGQGPEFLTYFQNEAQLDKSGLPSDRFFAERPEGSVSTLKIQRTQQEDSAVYLCASSLLVNTEAFFGQGTRLTVV.

V and J are TRBV6-5 and TRBJ2-3, with a possible D match to TRBD1 (6 bases). The V end was cut by 4 bases, the J end by 4 bases, with 12 bases between. The CDR3 loop spans 14 amino acids. Germline V gives CDR1 MNHEY, CDR2 SVGAGI. CDR3 nucleotide sequence: TGTGCCAGCAGTTTACAGGGCAGCGCAGATACGCAGTATTTT. The encoded protein is CASSLQGSADTQYF.

The J gene is TRBJ2-3, the V gene TRBV9, with TRBD2 as a possible D gene (7 bases). CDR3 length: 16 residues. The germline V gene encodes CDR1 SGDLS and CDR2 YYNGEE. V lost 2 bases, J lost 3 bases, and 16 bases lay in between. The CDR3 bases are TGTGCCAGCAGCGTTGCGGGAGAACAGGGAACAGATACGCAGTATTTT. Translated, it gives CASSVAGEQGTDTQYF.

The V call is TRBV5-6, the J call TRBJ2-3; D is undetermined. V was shortened by 0 bases and J by 2 bases, with 10 bases between the two germline ends. This CDR3 is built from 15 residues. Per germline, CDR1 SGHDT and CDR2 YYEEEE. CDR3 coding DNA: TGTGCCAGCAGCTTGGTAAGCGCTGACACAGATACGCAGTATTTT. Translation gives CASSLVSADTDTQYF.

J is TRBJ1-4 and V is TRBV6-1; D is unresolved. The CDR3 contains 16 residues. Looked up from germline, CDR1 is MNHNS and CDR2 is SASEGT. With 1 base removed from V and 5 bases from J, the gap between germline ends came to 14 bases. Here the CDR3 DNA reads TGTGCCAGCAGTGAAGTCCGGGGAGGCTGGAATGAAAAACTGTTTTTT. This gives the protein CASSEVRGGWNEKLFF.

This sequence joins TRBV5-1 and TRBJ2-7; D is undetermined. Looked up from germline, CDR1 is SGHRS and CDR2 is YFSETQ. V lost 0 bases, J lost 6 bases, and 13 bases lay in between. The CDR3 loop spans 14 amino acids. CDR3 in amino acids: CASSLAVSSSEQYF. In nucleotides, the CDR3 is TGCGCCAGCAGCTTGGCGGTCTCGTCGTCCGAGCAGTACTTC.

This clone has just a few counts. The chain employs TRBV4-1 and TRBJ1-2; the D gene is possibly TRBD1 (5 bases). Germline lookup yields CDR1 MGHRA and CDR2 YSYEKL. The V end was cut by 3 bases, the J end by 5 bases, with 16 bases between. The CDR3 has 15 amino acids. For the CDR3, the DNA is TGCGCCAGCAGCCAGCGGGACGGGCGACGATATGGCTACACCTTC. This gives the protein CASSQRDGRRYGYTF.

The sample holds a few counts of this clone. The chain has TRBV4-2 and TRBJ2-3; D may be TRBD1 (6 bases). V gave up 0 bases and J gave up 6 bases, with 19 bases separating them. Germline V lookup: CDR1 LGHNA, CDR2 YNFKEQ. This CDR3 region has 17 residues. CDR3 sequence reads: CASSQDLTAGAMDTQYF. Written as DNA, the CDR3 is TGTGCCAGCAGCCAAGACCTAACGGCAGGGGCGATGGATACGCAGTATTTT.

The genes are TRBV25-1 and TRBJ1-1; 7 positions match TRBD1. CDR3 length: 18 residues. CDR1 and CDR2 (germline): MGHDK, SYGVNS. V gave up 3 bases and J gave up 7 bases; unmatched junction bases: 20. In DNA form, the CDR3 reads TGTGCCAGCAGTGATGAGGTTCCTACGGGACAGCATGGATTTGAAGCTTTCTTT. It is translated as CASSDEVPTGQHGFEAFF.

This chain uses TRBV6-5 with TRBJ2-3; 7 nucleotides match TRBD1. Trimming at V came to 0 bases and at J to 3 bases, leaving 3 bases not matched to a gene. The germline V gene has CDR1 MNHEY and CDR2 SVGAGI. The CDR3 sequence is 15 residues long. The CDR3 region has the DNA TGTGCCAGCAGTTACTCGCAGGGGGAAACAGATACGCAGTATTTT. Translation: CASSYSQGETDTQYF.

The chain combines TRBV9 with TRBJ1-6, with D perhaps TRBD1 (6 bases). CDR3 length equals 14 residues. Trimming stripped 5 bases from V and 8 bases from J, with 14 bases between. The germline gives CDR1 SGDLS, CDR2 YYNGEE. CDR3 loop: CASRPGSGDSPLHF. CDR3 nucleotides: TGTGCCAGCAGGCCAGGGTCAGGGGATTCACCCCTCCACTTT.

The CDR3 here is CASNIWSGTGELFF. CDR3 in DNA: TGTGCCAGCAATATTTGGTCGGGCACCGGGGAGCTGTTTTTT. V and J are TRBV5-5 and TRBJ2-2; D gene unclear. Trimming pared 6 bases from V and 4 bases from J, leaving 13 bases between. The CDR3 spans 14 residues. Germline values: CDR1 SGHKS, CDR2 YYEKEE (reference sequence).

This chain uses TRBV2 with TRBJ1-5, with a possible D match to TRBD1 (5 bases). CDR1 and CDR2 from the germline V gene are SNHLY and FYNNEI. Trimming removed 6 bases at V and 5 bases at J, with 20 bases between. The CDR3 extends over 16 amino acids. In nucleotides, the CDR3 is TGTGCCAGCAGAGCTAGTAAAGGGGCCGGCTATCAGCCCCAGCATTTT. Its translation: CASRASKGAGYQPQHF.

The J gene is TRBJ2-2, the V gene TRBV6-5; D possibly corresponds to TRBD2 (6 bases). V was pared by 7 bases and J by 6 bases, with 12 bases between. The CDR3 is made up of 13 amino acids. CDR1 and CDR2 from the germline V gene are MNHEY and SVGAGI. The CDR3: CASKVSGPGELFF. The CDR3 nucleotides are TGTGCCAGCAAGGTCAGCGGGCCCGGGGAGCTGTTTTTT.

The chain links TRBV19 to TRBJ1-4; D is perhaps TRBD1 (5 bases). The V gene lost 4 bases and the J gene lost 3 bases, with 12 bases spanning the gap. Germline CDR1 and CDR2: LNHDA and SQIVND (reference sequence). There are 15 residues in the CDR3. CDR3 in DNA: TGTGCCAGTAGTACCGTTGCAGGGTCTAATGAAAAACTGTTTTTT. It is translated as CASSTVAGSNEKLFF.

This chain connects TRBV19 to TRBJ1-2; 9 bases are a match to TRBD1. The ends lost 1 base at V and 5 bases at J; junction bases unmatched: 2. Germline CDR1 LNHDA, CDR2 SQIVND (reference sequence). The CDR3 runs to 14 residues. CDR3 DNA sequence: TGTGCCAGTAGTATAGCTGGGACAGGGTATGGCTACACCTTC. This encodes CASSIAGTGYGYTF.

V and J are TRBV3-1 (or the pseudogene TRBV3-2) and TRBJ2-1, with 8 bases aligning to TRBD2. The CDR3 length is 16 residues. Trimming cost V 1 base and J 2 bases; bases outside gene matches: 4. The germline V gene has CDR1 LGHDT and CDR2 YNNKEL (reference sequence). The CDR3 DNA sequence: TGTGCCAGCAGCCAAGTACCCGGGGGGGCCTACAATGAGCAGTTCTTC. Protein sequence: CASSQVPGGAYNEQFF.

V usage is TRBV24-1 and J usage is TRBJ1-1; 10 nucleotides match TRBD1. This CDR3 spans 15 amino acids. The V segment lost 5 bases and the J segment 0 bases; nucleotides outside the gene matches: 2. From germline, CDR1 is KGHDR and CDR2 SFDVKD. The CDR3 DNA is TGTGCCACCAGTGGTGGGACAGGGGTGAACACTGAAGCTTTCTTT. This codes for CATSGGTGVNTEAFF.

V gene TRBV19 combines with J gene TRBJ2-5; 7 nucleotides agree with TRBD1. CDR1 LNHDA and CDR2 SQIVND come from the germline V gene (reference sequence). This CDR3 has 14 residues. The trim removed 4 bases at V and 5 bases at J, leaving 7 bases unmatched. This chain's CDR3 is CASSTGGRGETQYF. CDR3 coding DNA: TGTGCCAGTAGTACAGGGGGAAGGGGCGAGACCCAGTACTTC.

The genes are TRBV25-1 and TRBJ2-7; 16 positions match TRBD2. Trimming took 5 bases from V and 2 from J; bases not matched to a gene: 9. The V gene's germline CDR1 is MGHDK and CDR2 SYGVNS. CDR3 length equals 18 residues. The CDR3 DNA reads TGTGCCAGCAGTTCGGGACTAGCGGGAGGGGGTGGCACCTACGAGCAGTACTTC. It encodes CASSSGLAGGGGTYEQYF.